This is a list of T cell receptor beta chains from one sample in a study of blood T cell repertoires in COVID-19. Assay used: immunoSEQ multiplex PCR; TCRdb lists only in-frame clones, some missing. The table shows 150,000 to 200,000 clones, with about 87% occurring only once. Sequencing used peripheral blood. The receptors were sampled from a man between 18 and 35 years old with active or convalescent COVID-19. The CDR3 runs from the conserved cysteine through the conserved F or W. A D gene is named only where the DNA matches it firmly. Clone size, where shown, is once, few, many, or a class for clones that have expanded.

d_call,v_call,clone_size,j_call,cdr3_aa
.,TRBV28,.,TRBJ2-4,CASRGFKNIQYF
.,TRBV5-1,.,TRBJ2-2,CASSLDRANTGELFF
.,TRBV21-1,.,TRBJ2-2,CASSMGQNNTGELFF
TRBD2,TRBV19,.,TRBJ2-1,CASSISRGGYNEQFF
.,TRBV16,.,TRBJ1-1,CASSHTRGQSEAFF
TRBD1,TRBV7-2,.,TRBJ2-7,CASSYSTGGNEQYF
.,TRBV11-2,once,TRBJ1-1,CASSYRVGAEAFF
TRBD1,TRBV24-1,.,TRBJ1-3,CATRTDRRSSRNTIYF
.,TRBV5-1,.,TRBJ2-1,CASSLSGIANEQFF
.,TRBV19,.,TRBJ2-1,CASSAYSNEQFF
.,TRBV10-3,.,TRBJ1-2,CAISDSETYGYTF
TRBD1,TRBV11-2,.,TRBJ2-1,CASSFYRGLNNEQFF
.,TRBV28,.,TRBJ1-1,CASSLGEVNTEAFF
.,TRBV5-4,.,TRBJ2-1,CASSLDRNNEQFF
TRBD1,TRBV2,.,TRBJ2-3,CASRDRGDTQYF
.,TRBV12-3/TRBV12-4,.,TRBJ1-2,CASSLDGAGYTF
.,TRBV29-1,few,TRBJ1-3,CSVGLGGTSGNTIYF
TRBD1,TRBV3-1/TRBV3-2,.,TRBJ1-4,CASSQDRGRNEKLFF
TRBD1,TRBV5-6,.,TRBJ1-4,CASSRGQGAGREKLFF
.,TRBV2,few,TRBJ2-7,CASSAVGFEQYF
.,TRBV2,.,TRBJ1-3,CASSEARLSSGNTIYF
.,TRBV7-2,.,TRBJ2-1,CASSLVPETNEQFF
.,TRBV19,.,TRBJ2-1,CASASGLEQFF
.,TRBV19,.,TRBJ1-5,CASSPVGQGLNQPQHF
.,TRBV3-1/TRBV3-2,.,TRBJ2-3,CASSQGGDTQYF
TRBD2,TRBV3-1/TRBV3-2,.,TRBJ2-3,CASSQESSGRLLSTDTQYF
TRBD1,TRBV6-2/TRBV6-3,.,TRBJ2-5,CASSYPGQLKIYQETQYF
TRBD2,TRBV7-9,few,TRBJ2-7,CASSHSTSGRGEQYF
.,TRBV9,.,TRBJ1-3,CASSVGGYSGNTIYF
.,TRBV3-1/TRBV3-2,.,TRBJ2-5,CASSQRYRGTYQETQYF
TRBD1,TRBV24-1,.,TRBJ1-1,CATSPGTGATEAFF
.,TRBV11-3,.,TRBJ1-3,CASRPRGTGNTIYF
.,TRBV14,few,TRBJ1-2,CASSSRDLYGYTF
.,TRBV3-1/TRBV3-2,.,TRBJ2-7,CASSQSQTGNYEQYF
.,TRBV2,.,TRBJ2-7,CASSAGRGGYEQYF
TRBD2,TRBV7-3,.,TRBJ2-1,CASSKLAGIYNEQFF
TRBD1,TRBV12-3/TRBV12-4,.,TRBJ2-5,CASRDRVRETQYF
TRBD1,TRBV5-1,.,TRBJ1-2,CASSLGQGRGYTF
TRBD1,TRBV9,.,TRBJ1-6,CASSVSPSGGQVHSPLHF
TRBD1,TRBV6-2/TRBV6-3,.,TRBJ1-2,CASSYGGQLNHGYTF
TRBD2,TRBV27,.,TRBJ2-1,CASSRRGGSSYNEQFF
.,TRBV28,.,TRBJ1-5,CASSLFGGGHQPQHF